Sequencing of this T cell receptor (beta chain) was carried out in a study of a mutant IDH1 vaccine in newly diagnosed glioma. Study as a whole: Those enrolled had earlier been treated with radiotherapy, temozolomide, or both, mostly both.

Germline V lookup: CDR1 LGHNT, CDR2 FRNRAP. The CDR3 length is 13 residues. A remark on this clone: Its cognate antigen is unknown. The junction does not match germline at one end; this may be a read error.

Time point of the sample: baseline, week 1 (first vaccination visit). Treatment defined: pre-vaccination baseline after standard-of-care therapy. Each tumor in the donors was a new WHO grade 3 or 4 astrocytoma, IDH1-mutant and ATRX-lost. Profiled with immunoSEQ multiplex PCR; TCRdb holds only in-frame clones, not every one. The sample consists of about 66,000 clones, 80% to 90% of them appearing once. Study-wide results and limits: Pseudoprogression looked unconnected to shifts in top peripheral T cell clonotypes.

The receptor was derived from a man under 40 with glioma. J is TRBJ2-5 and V is TRBV12-5; D possibly corresponds to TRBD2 (6 bases). The source material was PBMCs, sampled from a glioma patient treated with radiotherapy, temozolomide or both. The CDR3 region has the DNA TGTGCTAGTGGTTTTTTCCCGGGGGTTAACTTTGACTTC. This codes for CASGFFPGVNFDF.